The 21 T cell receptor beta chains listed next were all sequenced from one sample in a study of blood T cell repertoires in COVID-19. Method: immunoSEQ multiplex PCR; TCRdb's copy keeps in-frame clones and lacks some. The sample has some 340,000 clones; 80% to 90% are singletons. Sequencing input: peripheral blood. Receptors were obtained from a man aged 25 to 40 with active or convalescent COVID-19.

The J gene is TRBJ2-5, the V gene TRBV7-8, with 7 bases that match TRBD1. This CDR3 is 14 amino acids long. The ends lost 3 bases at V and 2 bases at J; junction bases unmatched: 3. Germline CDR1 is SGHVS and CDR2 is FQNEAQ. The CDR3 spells CASSLDRRQETQYF. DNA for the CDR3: TGTGCCAGCAGCTTGGACAGGAGGCAAGAGACCCAGTACTTC.

The CDR3 sequence: CASSVPGVHTEAFF. As DNA, the CDR3 is TGTGCCAGCAGTGTTCCAGGGGTTCACACTGAAGCTTTCTTT. This chain uses TRBV25-1 with TRBJ1-1; a weak D match, TRBD1 (6 bases). The CDR3 is made up of 14 amino acids. Germline CDR1 and CDR2: MGHDK and SYGVNS. The V end was cut by 4 bases, the J end by 3 bases, with 12 bases between.

The CDR3 DNA is TGTGCCAGCCGCTGGACAGGCGGGAAGGATCAGCCCCAGCATTTT. The encoded protein is CASRWTGGKDQPQHF. The chain carries TRBV2 and TRBJ1-5; 7 positions agree with TRBD1. Losses at the gene ends were 8 bases for V and 5 bases for J; bases not matched to a gene: 12. The CDR3 totals 15 residues. The V gene's germline CDR1 is SNHLY and CDR2 FYNNEI.

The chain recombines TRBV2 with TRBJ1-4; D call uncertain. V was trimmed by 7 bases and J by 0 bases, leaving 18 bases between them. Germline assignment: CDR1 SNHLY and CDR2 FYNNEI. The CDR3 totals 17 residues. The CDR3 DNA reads TGTGCCAGCACCCCGTGGGCGGGATTTGCAACTAATGAAAAACTGTTTTTT. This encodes CASTPWAGFATNEKLFF.

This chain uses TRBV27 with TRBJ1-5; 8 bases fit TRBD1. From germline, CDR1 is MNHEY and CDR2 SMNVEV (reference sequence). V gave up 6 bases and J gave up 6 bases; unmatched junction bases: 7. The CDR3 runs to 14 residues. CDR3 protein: CASRDREFRQPQHF. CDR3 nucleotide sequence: TGTGCCAGCAGGGACAGGGAATTCCGTCAGCCCCAGCATTTT.

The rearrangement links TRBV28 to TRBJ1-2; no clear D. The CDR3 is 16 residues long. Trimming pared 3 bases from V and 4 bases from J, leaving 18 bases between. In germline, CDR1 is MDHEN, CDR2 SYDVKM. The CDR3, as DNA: TGTGCCAGCAGTTTCAGCGGTTTGGCTTATGCCTATGGCTACACCTTC. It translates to CASSFSGLAYAYGYTF.

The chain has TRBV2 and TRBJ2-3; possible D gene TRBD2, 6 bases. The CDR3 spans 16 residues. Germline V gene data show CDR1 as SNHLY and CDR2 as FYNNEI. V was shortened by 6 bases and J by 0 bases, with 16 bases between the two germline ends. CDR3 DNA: TGTGCCAGCAGCCCCGTGGAGGGAGCTAGCACAGATACGCAGTATTTT. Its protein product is CASSPVEGASTDTQYF.

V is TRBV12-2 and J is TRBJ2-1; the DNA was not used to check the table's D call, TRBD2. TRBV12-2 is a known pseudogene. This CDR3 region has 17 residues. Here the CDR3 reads CASRPGTLAGGLSEQFF. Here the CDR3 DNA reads TGTGCAAGTCGCCCTGGGACCTTAGCGGGGGGGCTGAGTGAGCAGTTCTTC.

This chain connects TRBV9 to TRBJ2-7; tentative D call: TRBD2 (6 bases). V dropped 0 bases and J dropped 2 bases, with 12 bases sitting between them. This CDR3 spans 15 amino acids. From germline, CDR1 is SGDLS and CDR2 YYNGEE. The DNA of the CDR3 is TGTGCCAGCAGCGTAGCGGCGGGACGGGCCTACGAGCAGTACTTC. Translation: CASSVAAGRAYEQYF.

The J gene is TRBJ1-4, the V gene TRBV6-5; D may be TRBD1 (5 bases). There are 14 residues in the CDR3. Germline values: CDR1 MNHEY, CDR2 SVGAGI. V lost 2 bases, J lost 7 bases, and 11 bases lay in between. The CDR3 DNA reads TGTGCCAGCAGTTACGGGGGGATGGGTGAAAAACTGTTTTTT. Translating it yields CASSYGGMGEKLFF.

Here the CDR3 reads CASSTGMTPLHF. The CDR3 region has the DNA TGTGCCAGCAGTACAGGGATGACACCCCTCCACTTT. V gene TRBV7-9 combines with J gene TRBJ1-6, with D possibly matching TRBD1 (6 bases). V was trimmed by 6 bases and J by 11 bases, leaving 11 bases between them. Per germline, CDR1 SEHNR and CDR2 FQNEAQ (reference sequence). The CDR3 has 12 residues. Full variable domain (missing parts from reference TRBV7-9 and TRBJ1-6): DTGVSQNPRHKITKRGQNVTFRCDPISEHNRLYWYRQTLGQGPEFLTYFQNEAQLEKSRLLSDRFSAERPKGSFSTLEIQRTEQGDSAMYLCASSTGMTPLHFGNGTRLTVT.

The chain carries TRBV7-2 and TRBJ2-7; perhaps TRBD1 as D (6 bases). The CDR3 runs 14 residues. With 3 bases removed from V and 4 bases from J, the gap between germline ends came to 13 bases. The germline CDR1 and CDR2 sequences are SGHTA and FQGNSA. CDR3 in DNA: TGTGCCAGCAGCTTCAGCCAGGGGATGTACGAGCAGTACTTC. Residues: CASSFSQGMYEQYF.

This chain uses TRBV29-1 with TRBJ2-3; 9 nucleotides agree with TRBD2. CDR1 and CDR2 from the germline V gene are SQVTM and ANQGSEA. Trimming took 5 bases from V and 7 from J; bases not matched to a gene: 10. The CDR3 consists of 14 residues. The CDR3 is CSVRQAGGRNTQYF. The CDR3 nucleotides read TGCAGCGTTCGACAAGCGGGGGGCCGGAATACGCAGTATTTT.

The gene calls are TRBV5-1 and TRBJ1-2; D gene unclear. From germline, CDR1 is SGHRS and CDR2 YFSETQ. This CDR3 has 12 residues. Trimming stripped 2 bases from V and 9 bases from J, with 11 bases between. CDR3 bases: TGCGCCAGCAGCTTTGACTCGGGGAGCTACACCTTC. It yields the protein CASSFDSGSYTF. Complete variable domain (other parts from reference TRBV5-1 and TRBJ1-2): KAGVTQTPRYLIKTRGQQVTLSCSPISGHRSVSWYQQTPGQGLQFLFEYFSETQRNKGNFPGRFSGRQFSNSRSEMNVSTLELGDSALYLCASSFDSGSYTFGSGTRLTVV.

CDR3 nucleotides: TGTGCCAGTAGTAACCTACAGGGGGCGGATGAGCAGTTCTTC. Its translation is CASSNLQGADEQFF. V is TRBV19 and J is TRBJ2-1, with 9 positions matching TRBD1. This CDR3 has 14 residues. The V and J ends lost 4 bases and 8 bases, in that order; junction bases with no gene match: 6. Germline V lookup: CDR1 LNHDA, CDR2 SQIVND (reference sequence).

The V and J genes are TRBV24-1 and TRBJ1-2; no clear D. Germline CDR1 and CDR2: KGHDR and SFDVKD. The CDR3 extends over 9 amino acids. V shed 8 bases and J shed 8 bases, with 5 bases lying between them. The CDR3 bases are TGTGCCACCACCTTAGGCTACACCTTC. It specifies CATTLGYTF.

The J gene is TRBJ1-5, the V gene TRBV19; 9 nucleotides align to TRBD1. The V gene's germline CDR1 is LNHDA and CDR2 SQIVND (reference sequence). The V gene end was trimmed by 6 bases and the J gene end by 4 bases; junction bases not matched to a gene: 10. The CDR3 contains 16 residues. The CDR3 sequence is CASRPQGALNNQPQHF. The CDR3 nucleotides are TGTGCCAGTAGACCACAGGGGGCGCTTAATAATCAGCCCCAGCATTTT.

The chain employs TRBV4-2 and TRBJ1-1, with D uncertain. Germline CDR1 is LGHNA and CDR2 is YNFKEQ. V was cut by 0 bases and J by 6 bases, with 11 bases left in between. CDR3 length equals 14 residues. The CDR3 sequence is CASSQDRRVPEAFF. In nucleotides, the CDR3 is TGTGCCAGCAGCCAAGATAGGAGGGTCCCTGAAGCTTTCTTT.

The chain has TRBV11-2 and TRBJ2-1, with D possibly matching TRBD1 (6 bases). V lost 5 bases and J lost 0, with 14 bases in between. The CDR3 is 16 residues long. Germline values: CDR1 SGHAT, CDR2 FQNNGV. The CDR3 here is CASSKPTGSSYNEQFF. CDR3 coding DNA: TGTGCCAGCAGCAAACCCACAGGGAGCTCCTACAATGAGCAGTTCTTC.

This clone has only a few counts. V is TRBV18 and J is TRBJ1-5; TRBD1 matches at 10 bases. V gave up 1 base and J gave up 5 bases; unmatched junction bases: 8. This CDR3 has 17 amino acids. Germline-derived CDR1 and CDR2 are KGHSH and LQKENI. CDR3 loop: CASSPLPDRGPHQPQHF. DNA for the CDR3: TGTGCCAGCTCACCACTTCCAGACAGGGGGCCCCATCAGCCCCAGCATTTT. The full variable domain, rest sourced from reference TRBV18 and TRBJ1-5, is NAGVMQNPRHLVRRRGQEARLRCSPMKGHSHVYWYRQLPEEGLKFMVYLQKENIIDESGMPKERFSAEFPKEGPSILRIQQVVRGDSAAYFCASSPLPDRGPHQPQHFGDGTRLSIL.

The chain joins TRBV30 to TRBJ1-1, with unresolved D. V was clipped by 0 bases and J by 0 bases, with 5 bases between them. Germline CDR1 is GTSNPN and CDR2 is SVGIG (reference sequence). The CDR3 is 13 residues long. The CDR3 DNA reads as TGTGCCTGGAGTGTAATCTTGAACACTGAAGCTTTCTTT. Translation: CAWSVILNTEAFF. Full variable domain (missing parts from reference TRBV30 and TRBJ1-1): SQTIHQWPATLVQPVGSPLSLECTVEGTSNPNLYWYRQAAGRGLQLLFYSVGIGQISSEVPQNLSASRPQDRQFILSSKKLLLSDSGFYLCAWSVILNTEAFFGQGTRLTVV.